These 24 T cell receptor beta chains were all obtained from the same sample, sequenced in a study of T cell repertoires in cytomegalovirus infection. TCRdb itself ran the reads through MiXCR, one entry per CDR3 protein. This table holds 750,000 to 950,000 distinct CDR3 sequences, roughly 28% found once. These receptors have no known antigen. The sequences come from cultured CD8+ T cells from PBMCs, collected from culture after CMV antigen stimulation. These receptors were collected from a human donor in good health (CMV status not recorded). Some clones in this sample may be carry-over from other donors' samples.

The chain joins TRBV6-1 to TRBJ2-7, with D possibly TRBD1 on 5 matching bases. V was shortened by 3 bases and J by 3 bases, with 12 bases between the two germline ends. The CDR3 has 14 residues. Germline CDR1 reads MNHNS; CDR2 reads SASEGT. The CDR3 here is CASSDPPQGYEQYV. The CDR3 DNA sequence: TGTGCCAGCAGTGACCCGCCCCAGGGCTACGAGCAGTACGTC.

This clonotype appeared many times. The chain links TRBV19 to TRBJ2-4; TRBD1 agrees at 8 bases. Germline CDR1 and CDR2: LNHDA and SQIVND (reference sequence). V dropped 6 bases and J dropped 4; count of bases not matched to a gene: 8. The CDR3 has 15 amino acids. The CDR3 sequence: CASREDRVGKNIQYF. As DNA, the CDR3 is TGTGCCAGTAGAGAGGACAGGGTGGGGAAAAACATTCAGTACTTC.

The chain recombines TRBV19 with TRBJ2-7, with D perhaps matching TRBD2 (5 bases). Germline V gives CDR1 LNHDA, CDR2 SQIVND (reference sequence). This CDR3 region has 13 residues. The V and J ends lost 8 bases and 3 bases respectively, with 14 bases between them. The CDR3 DNA reads as TGTGCCAGTTCTCGGACTCGAGACTACGAGCAGTACTTC. Translating gives CASSRTRDYEQYF.

CDR3 bases: TGTGCCAGCAGCGTCCAGGGTCGTCAGCCCCAGCATTTT. Translated, it gives CASSVQGRQPQHF. The chain combines TRBV5-6 with TRBJ1-5, with a possible D match to TRBD1 (5 bases). The CDR3 contains 13 residues. Germline loops: CDR1 SGHDT, CDR2 YYEEEE. V lost 4 bases and J lost 6, with 11 bases in between.

The rearrangement uses TRBV12-3 or TRBV12-4 and TRBJ2-2, with D perhaps matching TRBD2 (5 bases). Trimming stripped 4 bases from V and 7 bases from J, with 13 bases between. CDR3 length: 14 residues. CDR3 nucleotide sequence: TGTGCCAGCAGTTCACGGGAATGGAGCGGGGAGCTGTTTTTT. Translating gives CASSSREWSGELFF.

The genes are TRBV7-3 and TRBJ1-1, with 8 bases matching TRBD1. Germline values: CDR1 SGHTA, CDR2 FQGTGA. This CDR3 is built from 17 residues. Unmatched junction bases numbered 11, after V lost 5 bases and J lost 0 bases. Here the CDR3 DNA reads TGTGCCAGCAGCCCCACGGGGACAGGCTTAATGAACACTGAAGCTTTCTTT. Its translation: CASSPTGTGLMNTEAFF.

This clonotype was seen many times. The genes are TRBV7-6 and TRBJ1-1; the match to TRBD1 covers 7 bases. The CDR3 is 14 amino acids. With V trimmed by 4 bases and J by 7 bases, 9 bases remained unmatched. The V gene's germline CDR1 is SGHVS and CDR2 FNYEAQ. Here the CDR3 reads CASSSGQQHIEAFF. CDR3 DNA sequence: TGTGCCAGCAGCTCGGGACAGCAACATATTGAAGCTTTCTTT.

The CDR3 protein is CAISDQDRGEETQYF. The CDR3 DNA sequence: TGTGCCATCAGTGATCAGGACAGGGGAGAAGAGACCCAGTACTTC. This rearrangement joins TRBV10-3 to TRBJ2-5, with 9 bases that match TRBD1. Germline values: CDR1 ENHRY, CDR2 SYGVKD. V trimming: 3 bases; J trimming: 3 bases; junction bases outside the gene matches: 5. The CDR3 is 15 amino acids.

The table lists this clonotype with a few counts. The chain couples TRBV6-2 or TRBV6-3 to TRBJ2-2; D unclear. Germline CDR1 and CDR2: MNHEY and SVGEGT. This CDR3 contains 15 residues. V dropped 4 bases and J dropped 4 bases, with 13 bases sitting between them. Here the CDR3 reads CASSLTILGTGELFF. CDR3 in DNA: TGTGCCAGCAGTTTGACAATCTTGGGCACCGGGGAGCTGTTTTTT.

Ten or more counts support this clonotype. The rearrangement joins TRBV7-2 to TRBJ2-1; D not certain. The CDR3 extends over 14 amino acids. Trimming pared 0 bases from V and 3 bases from J, leaving 6 bases between. Germline V gives CDR1 SGHTA, CDR2 FQGNSA. In DNA form, the CDR3 reads TGTGCCAGCAGCTTAGCAGTGAACTACAATGAGCAGTTCTTC. Translation gives CASSLAVNYNEQFF.

The chain employs TRBV7-6 and TRBJ2-5, with a tentative D call TRBD2 (6 bases). The V gene lost 5 bases and the J gene lost 5 bases, with 15 bases spanning the gap. The length of the CDR3 is 14 residues. Germline V gives CDR1 SGHVS, CDR2 FNYEAQ. The CDR3 DNA sequence: TGTGCCAGCAGCCCGGAGGGCTATGGGGAGACCCAGTACTTC. Amino acids: CASSPEGYGETQYF.

J is TRBJ1-5 and V is TRBV20-1; 8 positions match TRBD1. Germline V gene sequence: CDR1 DFQATT, CDR2 SNEGSKA (reference sequence). This CDR3 has 14 amino acids. Trimming removed 6 bases from V and 3 bases from J; junction bases left unmatched: 7. Here the CDR3 reads CSARTGRVNQPQHF. As DNA, the CDR3 is TGCAGTGCAAGGACAGGGAGAGTCAATCAGCCCCAGCATTTT.

This clonotype has at least ten counts. This chain connects TRBV12-3 or TRBV12-4 to TRBJ2-1; 14 positions match TRBD2. This CDR3 spans 15 amino acids. V lost 6 bases to trimming and J lost 8 bases; unmatched junction nucleotides: 6. In DNA, the CDR3 is TGTGCCAGCAGCCCCGGGACTAGCGGGGGCGATGAGCAGTTCTTC. It specifies CASSPGTSGGDEQFF.

This clonotype was observed a handful of times. The V call is TRBV6-2 or TRBV6-3, the J call TRBJ2-7; possibly TRBD2 for D (6 bases). The germline V gene encodes CDR1 MNHEY and CDR2 SVGEGT. This CDR3 comprises 14 residues. V lost 3 bases and J lost 2, with 11 bases in between. DNA for the CDR3: TGTGCCAGCAGTTATCAAGGGAGGCCCTACGAGCAGTACGTC. Its protein product is CASSYQGRPYEQYV.

The V call is TRBV10-3, the J call TRBJ1-1; D may be TRBD1 (6 bases). Trimming took off 3 bases at V and 7 bases at J, with 18 bases between the two ends. Looked up from germline, CDR1 is ENHRY and CDR2 is SYGVKD. The CDR3 has 15 amino acids. DNA for the CDR3: TGTGCCATCAGTGATTTTATGGGGGAAGGGGGTGAAGCTTTCTTT. Translation gives CAISDFMGEGGEAFF.

In its sample, this clonotype was seen a few times. V and J are TRBV7-8 and TRBJ1-5, with 7 bases identical to TRBD1. V was clipped by 2 bases and J by 1 base; unmatched bases: 5. Germline V CDR1 and CDR2: SGHVS, FQNEAQ. CDR3 size: 16 residues. CDR3 in DNA: TGTGCCAGCAGCTTAAAGGGACAGAGGAGCAATCAGCCCCAGCATTTT. Protein sequence: CASSLKGQRSNQPQHF.

This clonotype was counted a few times. The chain has TRBV7-9 and TRBJ2-3; a weak D match, TRBD2 (5 bases). Per the germline V gene, CDR1 is SEHNR and CDR2 is FQNEAQ (reference sequence). The CDR3 contains 15 residues. The V end was cut by 5 bases, the J end by 4 bases, with 16 bases between. The CDR3 DNA reads TGTGCCAGCAGCCCCGAGGGCGTGGAGCCAGATACGCAGTATTTT. Translating gives CASSPEGVEPDTQYF.

In its sample, this clonotype was seen a few times. The CDR3 sequence is CASSQAVPDYTEAFF. The CDR3 coding sequence is TGTGCCAGCAGCCAAGCGGTCCCCGACTACACTGAAGCTTTCTTT. The chain uses TRBV16 and TRBJ1-1; D is uncertain. Germline V lookup: CDR1 KGHSY, CDR2 FQNENV. This CDR3 comprises 15 residues. V was trimmed by 2 bases and J by 3 bases, leaving 13 bases between them.

This rearrangement joins TRBV5-1 to TRBJ2-5; unclear D gene. The CDR3 spans 13 residues. Trimming removed 1 base at V and 2 bases at J, with 6 bases between. Germline lookup yields CDR1 SGHRS and CDR2 YFSETQ. Written as DNA, the CDR3 is TGCGCCAGCAGCTTGTGGTCACAAGAGACCCAGTACTTC. Its translation: CASSLWSQETQYF. Full variable domain (rest looked up from reference TRBV5-1 and TRBJ2-5): KAGVTQTPRYLIKTRGQQVTLSCSPISGHRSVSWYQQTPGQGLQFLFEYFSETQRNKGNFPGRFSGRQFSNSRSEMNVSTLELGDSALYLCASSLWSQETQYFGPGTRLLVL.

The V call is TRBV18, the J call TRBJ2-7, with no clear D. This CDR3 comprises 15 residues. The germline V and J ends were trimmed by 3 bases and 3 bases, with 15 bases remaining between them. Looked up from germline, CDR1 is KGHSH and CDR2 is LQKENI. The CDR3 DNA reads TGTGCCAGCTCACCTGTACTCCAAGGGTTCTACGAGCAGTACTTC. This codes for CASSPVLQGFYEQYF.

The chain links TRBV14 to TRBJ2-1; a possible D gene is TRBD1 (6 bases). Germline V gives CDR1 SGHDN, CDR2 FVKESK. With 6 bases removed from V and 4 bases from J, the gap between germline ends came to 13 bases. The CDR3 loop spans 14 amino acids. The CDR3 sequence is CASSDIGQYNEQFF. Written as DNA, the CDR3 is TGTGCCAGCAGTGACATTGGACAGTACAATGAGCAGTTCTTC.

This chain uses TRBV11-1 with TRBJ1-1, with D unclear. The V end was cut by 3 bases, the J end by 2 bases, with 13 bases between. The CDR3 is made up of 15 amino acids. Germline V gene data show CDR1 as SGHAT and CDR2 as FQDESV (reference sequence). CDR3 nucleotide sequence: TGTGCCAGCAGCTTGACCCAAAGCTCCAACACTGAAGCTTTCTTT. Translated, it gives CASSLTQSSNTEAFF.

The V call is TRBV10-1, the J call TRBJ2-5; D is uncertain. This CDR3 has 15 amino acids. Germline V gene sequence: CDR1 WNHNN, CDR2 SYGVQD (reference sequence). Trimming removed 4 bases at V and 4 bases at J, with 16 bases between. The DNA for the CDR3 is TGCGCCAGCAGTGCCCCCTTACTTGAGATAGAGACCCAGTACTTC. This sequence encodes CASSAPLLEIETQYF.

The chain is built from TRBV5-6 and TRBJ2-3, with unresolved D. This CDR3 has 14 amino acids. V lost 0 bases and J 0 bases, leaving 5 bases between the germline ends. Germline loops: CDR1 SGHDT, CDR2 YYEEEE. CDR3 sequence (DNA): TGTGCCAGCAGCTTGGGGAAAAGCACAGATACGCAGTATTTT. Its protein is CASSLGKSTDTQYF. Complete variable domain (other parts from reference TRBV5-6 and TRBJ2-3): DAGVTQSPTHLIKTRGQQVTLRCSPKSGHDTVSWYQQALGQGPQFIFQYYEEEERQRGNFPDRFSGHQFPNYSSELNVNALLLGDSALYLCASSLGKSTDTQYFGPGTRLTVL.